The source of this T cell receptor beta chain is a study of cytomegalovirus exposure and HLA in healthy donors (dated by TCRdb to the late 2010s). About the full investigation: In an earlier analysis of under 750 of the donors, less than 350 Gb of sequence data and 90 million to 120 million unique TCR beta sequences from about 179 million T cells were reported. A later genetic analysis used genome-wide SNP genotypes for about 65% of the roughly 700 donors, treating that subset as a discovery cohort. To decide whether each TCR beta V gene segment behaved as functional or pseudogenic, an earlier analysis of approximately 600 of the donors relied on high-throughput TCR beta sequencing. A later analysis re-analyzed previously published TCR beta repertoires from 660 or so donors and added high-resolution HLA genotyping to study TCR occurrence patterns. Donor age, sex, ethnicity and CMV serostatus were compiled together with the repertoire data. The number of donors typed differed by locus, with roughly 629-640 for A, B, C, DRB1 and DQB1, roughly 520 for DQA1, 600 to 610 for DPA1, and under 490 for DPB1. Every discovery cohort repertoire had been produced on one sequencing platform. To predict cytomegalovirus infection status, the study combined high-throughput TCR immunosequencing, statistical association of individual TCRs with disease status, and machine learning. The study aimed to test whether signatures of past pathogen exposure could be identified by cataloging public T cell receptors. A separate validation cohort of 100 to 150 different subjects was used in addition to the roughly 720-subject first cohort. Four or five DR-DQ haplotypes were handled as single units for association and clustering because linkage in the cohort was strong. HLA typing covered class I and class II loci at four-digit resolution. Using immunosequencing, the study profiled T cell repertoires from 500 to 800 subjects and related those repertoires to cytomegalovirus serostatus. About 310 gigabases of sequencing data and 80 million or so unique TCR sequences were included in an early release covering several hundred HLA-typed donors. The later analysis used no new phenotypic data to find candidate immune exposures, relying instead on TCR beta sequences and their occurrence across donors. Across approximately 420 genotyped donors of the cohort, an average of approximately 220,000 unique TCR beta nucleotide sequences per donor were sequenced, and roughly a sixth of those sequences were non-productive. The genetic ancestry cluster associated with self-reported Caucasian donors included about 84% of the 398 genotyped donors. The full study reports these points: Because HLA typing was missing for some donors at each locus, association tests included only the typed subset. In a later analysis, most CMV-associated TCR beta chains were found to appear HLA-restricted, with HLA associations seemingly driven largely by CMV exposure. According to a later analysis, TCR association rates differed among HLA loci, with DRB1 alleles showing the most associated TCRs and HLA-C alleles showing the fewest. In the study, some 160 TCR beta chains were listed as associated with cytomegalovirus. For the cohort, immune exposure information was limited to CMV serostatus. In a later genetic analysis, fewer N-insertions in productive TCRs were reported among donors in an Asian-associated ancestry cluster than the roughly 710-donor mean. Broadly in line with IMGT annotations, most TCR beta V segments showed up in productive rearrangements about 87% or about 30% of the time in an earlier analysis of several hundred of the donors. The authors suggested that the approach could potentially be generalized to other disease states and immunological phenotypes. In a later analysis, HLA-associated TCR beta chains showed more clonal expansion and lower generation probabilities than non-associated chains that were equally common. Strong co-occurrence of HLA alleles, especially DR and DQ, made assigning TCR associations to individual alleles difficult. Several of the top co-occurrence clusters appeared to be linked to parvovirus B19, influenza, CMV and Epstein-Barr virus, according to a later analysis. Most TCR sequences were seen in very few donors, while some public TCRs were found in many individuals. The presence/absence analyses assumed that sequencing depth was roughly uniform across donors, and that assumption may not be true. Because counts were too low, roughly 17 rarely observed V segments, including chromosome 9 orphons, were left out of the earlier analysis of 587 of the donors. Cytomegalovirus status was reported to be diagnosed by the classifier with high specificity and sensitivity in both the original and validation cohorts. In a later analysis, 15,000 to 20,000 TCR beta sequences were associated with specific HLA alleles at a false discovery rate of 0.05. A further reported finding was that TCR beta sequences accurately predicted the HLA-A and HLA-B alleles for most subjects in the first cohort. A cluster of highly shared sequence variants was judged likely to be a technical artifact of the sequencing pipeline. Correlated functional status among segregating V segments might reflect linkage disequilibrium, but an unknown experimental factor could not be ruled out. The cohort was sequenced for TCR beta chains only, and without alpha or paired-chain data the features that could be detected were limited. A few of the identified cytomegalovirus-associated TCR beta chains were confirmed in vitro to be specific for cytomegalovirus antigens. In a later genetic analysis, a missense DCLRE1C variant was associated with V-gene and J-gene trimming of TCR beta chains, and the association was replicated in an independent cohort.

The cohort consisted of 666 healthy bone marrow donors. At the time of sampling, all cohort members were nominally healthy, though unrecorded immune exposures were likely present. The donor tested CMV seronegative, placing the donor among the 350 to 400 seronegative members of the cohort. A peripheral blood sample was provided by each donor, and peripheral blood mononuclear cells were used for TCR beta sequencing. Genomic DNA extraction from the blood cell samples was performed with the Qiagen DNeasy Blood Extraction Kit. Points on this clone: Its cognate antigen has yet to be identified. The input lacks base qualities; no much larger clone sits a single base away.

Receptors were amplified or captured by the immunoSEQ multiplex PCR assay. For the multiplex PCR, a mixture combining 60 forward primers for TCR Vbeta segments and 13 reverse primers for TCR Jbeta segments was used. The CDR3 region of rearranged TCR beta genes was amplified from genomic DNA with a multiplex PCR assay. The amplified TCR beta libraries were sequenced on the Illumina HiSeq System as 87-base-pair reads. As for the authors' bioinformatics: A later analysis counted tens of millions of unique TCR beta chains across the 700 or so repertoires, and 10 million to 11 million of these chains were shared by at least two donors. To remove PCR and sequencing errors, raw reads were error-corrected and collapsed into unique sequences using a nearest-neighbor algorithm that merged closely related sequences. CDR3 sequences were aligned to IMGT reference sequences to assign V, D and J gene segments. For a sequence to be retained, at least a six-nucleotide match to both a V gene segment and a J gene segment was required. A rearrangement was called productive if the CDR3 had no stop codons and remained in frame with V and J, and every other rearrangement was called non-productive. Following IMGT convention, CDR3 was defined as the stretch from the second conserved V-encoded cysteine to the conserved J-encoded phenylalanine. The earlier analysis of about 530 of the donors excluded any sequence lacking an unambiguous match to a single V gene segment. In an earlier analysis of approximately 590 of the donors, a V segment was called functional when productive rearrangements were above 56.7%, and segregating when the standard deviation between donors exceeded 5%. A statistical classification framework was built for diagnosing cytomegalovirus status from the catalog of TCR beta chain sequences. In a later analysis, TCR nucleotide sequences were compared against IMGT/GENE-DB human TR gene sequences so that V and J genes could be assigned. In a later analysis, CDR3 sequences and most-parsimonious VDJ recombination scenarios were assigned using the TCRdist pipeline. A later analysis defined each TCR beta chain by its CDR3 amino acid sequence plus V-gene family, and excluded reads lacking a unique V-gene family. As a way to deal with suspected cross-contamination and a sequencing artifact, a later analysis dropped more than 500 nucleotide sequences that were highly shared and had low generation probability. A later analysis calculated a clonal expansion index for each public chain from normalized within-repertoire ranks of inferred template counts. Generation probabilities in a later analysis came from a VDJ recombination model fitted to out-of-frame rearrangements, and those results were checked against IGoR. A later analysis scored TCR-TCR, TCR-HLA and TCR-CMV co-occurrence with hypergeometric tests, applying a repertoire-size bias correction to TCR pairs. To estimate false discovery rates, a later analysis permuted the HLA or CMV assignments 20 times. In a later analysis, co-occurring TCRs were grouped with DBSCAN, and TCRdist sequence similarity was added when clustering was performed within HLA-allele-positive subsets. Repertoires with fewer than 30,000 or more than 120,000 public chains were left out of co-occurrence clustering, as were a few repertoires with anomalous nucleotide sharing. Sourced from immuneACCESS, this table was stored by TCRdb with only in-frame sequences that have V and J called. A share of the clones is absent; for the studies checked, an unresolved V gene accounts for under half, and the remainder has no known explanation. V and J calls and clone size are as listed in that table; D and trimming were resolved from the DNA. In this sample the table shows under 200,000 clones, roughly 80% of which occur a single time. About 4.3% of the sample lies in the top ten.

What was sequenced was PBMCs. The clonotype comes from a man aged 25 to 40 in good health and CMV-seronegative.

In nucleotide form, the sequence is TGTGCCAGCAGCGGAGGCGGAAGCACGGGGGATACGCAGTATTTT. Translated, this is CASSGGGSTGDTQYF. Rearrangement joined TRBV9 to TRBJ2-3; the D gene is possibly TRBD2, with 5 bases matching. From cysteine to phenylalanine, the CDR3 is 15 amino acids long. The retained sequence is limited to the CDR3, 45 bases, with the frame set at the first base. The germline V gene yields SGDLS for CDR1 and YYNGEE for CDR2. V was cut back by 3 bases and J by 6 bases, leaving a gap of 17 bases between them.